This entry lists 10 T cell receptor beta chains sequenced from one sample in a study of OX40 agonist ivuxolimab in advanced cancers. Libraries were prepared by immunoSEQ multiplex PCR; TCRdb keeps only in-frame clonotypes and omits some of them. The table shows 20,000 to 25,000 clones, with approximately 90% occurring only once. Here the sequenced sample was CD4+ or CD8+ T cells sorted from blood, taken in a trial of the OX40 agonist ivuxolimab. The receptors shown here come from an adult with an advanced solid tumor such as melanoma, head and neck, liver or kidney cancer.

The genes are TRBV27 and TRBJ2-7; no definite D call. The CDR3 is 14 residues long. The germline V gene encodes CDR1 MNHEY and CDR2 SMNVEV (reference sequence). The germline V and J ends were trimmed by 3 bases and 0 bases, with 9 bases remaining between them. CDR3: CASSLGVPSYEQYF. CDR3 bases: TGTGCCAGCAGTTTGGGCGTACCCTCCTACGAGCAGTACTTC.

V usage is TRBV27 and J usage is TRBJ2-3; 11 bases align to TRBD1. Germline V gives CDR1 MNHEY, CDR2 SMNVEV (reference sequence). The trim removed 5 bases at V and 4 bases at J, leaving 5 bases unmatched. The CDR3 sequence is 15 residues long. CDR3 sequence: CASSRWDRGADTQYF. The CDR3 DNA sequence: TGTGCCAGCAGTCGATGGGACAGGGGGGCAGATACGCAGTATTTT.

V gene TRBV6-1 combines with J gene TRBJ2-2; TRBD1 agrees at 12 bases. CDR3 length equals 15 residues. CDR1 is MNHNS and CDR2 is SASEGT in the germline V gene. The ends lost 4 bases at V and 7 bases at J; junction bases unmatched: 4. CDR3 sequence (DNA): TGTGCCAGCAGTGTGGGACAGGGGGCGATCGGGGAGCTGTTTTTT. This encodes CASSVGQGAIGELFF.

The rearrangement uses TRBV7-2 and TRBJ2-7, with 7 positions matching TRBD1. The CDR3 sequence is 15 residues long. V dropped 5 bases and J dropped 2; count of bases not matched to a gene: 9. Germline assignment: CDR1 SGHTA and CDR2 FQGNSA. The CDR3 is CASSHTRQGPYEQYF. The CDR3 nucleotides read TGTGCCAGCAGCCATACTAGACAGGGCCCCTACGAGCAGTACTTC.

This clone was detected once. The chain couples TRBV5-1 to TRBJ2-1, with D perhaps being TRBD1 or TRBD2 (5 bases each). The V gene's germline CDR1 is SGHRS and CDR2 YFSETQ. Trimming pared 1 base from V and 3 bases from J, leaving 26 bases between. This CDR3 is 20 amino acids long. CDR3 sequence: CASSLPPGPTLGTYYNEQFF. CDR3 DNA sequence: TGCGCCAGCAGCTTGCCGCCGGGACCTACCCTAGGAACGTACTACAATGAGCAGTTCTTC.

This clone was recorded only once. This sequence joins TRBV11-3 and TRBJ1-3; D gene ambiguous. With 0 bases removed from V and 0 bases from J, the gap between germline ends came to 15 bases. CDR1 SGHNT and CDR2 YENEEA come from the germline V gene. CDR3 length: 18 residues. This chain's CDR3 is CASSLDKQKWSSGNTIYF. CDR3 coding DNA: TGTGCCAGCAGCTTAGACAAACAAAAATGGAGCTCTGGAAACACCATATATTTT.

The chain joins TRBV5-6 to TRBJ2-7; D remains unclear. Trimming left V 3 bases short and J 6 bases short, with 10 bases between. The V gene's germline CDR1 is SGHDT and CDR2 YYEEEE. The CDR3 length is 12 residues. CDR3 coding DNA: TGTGCCAGCAGCTCACTTGCGGCCGAGCAGTACTTC. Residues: CASSSLAAEQYF.

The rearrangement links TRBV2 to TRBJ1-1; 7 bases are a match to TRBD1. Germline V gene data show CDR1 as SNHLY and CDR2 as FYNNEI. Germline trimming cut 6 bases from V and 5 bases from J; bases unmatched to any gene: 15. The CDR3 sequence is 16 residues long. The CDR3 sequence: CASSWDSESLGTEAFF. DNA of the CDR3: TGTGCCAGCAGCTGGGACAGCGAGTCCTTAGGTACTGAAGCTTTCTTT.

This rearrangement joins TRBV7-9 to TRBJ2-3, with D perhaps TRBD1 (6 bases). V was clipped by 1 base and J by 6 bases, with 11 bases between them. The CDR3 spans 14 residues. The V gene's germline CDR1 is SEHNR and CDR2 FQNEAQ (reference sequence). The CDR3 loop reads CASSLGGTLDTQYF. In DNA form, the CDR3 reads TGTGCCAGCAGCTTAGGAGGGACACTTGATACGCAGTATTTT.

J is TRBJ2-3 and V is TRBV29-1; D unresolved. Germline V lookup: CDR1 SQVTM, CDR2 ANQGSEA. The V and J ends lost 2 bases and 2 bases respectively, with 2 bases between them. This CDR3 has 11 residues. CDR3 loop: CSVENTDTQYF. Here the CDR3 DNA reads TGCAGCGTTGAAAACACAGATACGCAGTATTTT.